Listed below are T cell receptor beta chains from one sample, sequenced in a study of blood T cell repertoires in COVID-19. TCRdb's table, derived via immunoSEQ multiplex PCR, lists solely in-frame clones and lacks some. The table has over 100,000 clones, 70% to 85% seen once. Sequencing used peripheral blood. These receptors were collected from a woman older than 75 with active or convalescent COVID-19. The CDR3 runs from the conserved cysteine through the conserved F or W. Fields, in order: clone size, V gene, J gene, D gene, CDR3 DNA, CDR3 protein. D genes are given only for firm matches. Not all rows give a size; the values are once, few, many and, for expanded clones, a class.

>.|TRBV9|TRBJ1-6|TRBD1
TGTGCCAGCAGCGTGACAAGACAGGGGCCTTCACCCCTCCACTTT
CASSVTRQGPSPLHF
>.|TRBV5-4|TRBJ2-3|.
TGTGCCAGCAGCTCTCAGGACGGGACTGGAGCAGATACGCAGTATTTT
CASSSQDGTGADTQYF
>.|TRBV5-1|TRBJ1-2|.
TGCGCCAGCAGCCCGCCGAACTCGGACAAGCACTATGGCTACACCTTC
CASSPPNSDKHYGYTF
>.|TRBV23-1|TRBJ2-7|.
TGCGCCAGCAGTCAATTTACCGGGTCCTACGAGCAGTACTTC
CASSQFTGSYEQYF
>.|TRBV3-1/TRBV3-2|TRBJ1-5|.
TGTGCCAGCAGCCCCCACCCCGGAAGAGGCGAACATTTT
CASSPHPGRGEHF
>.|TRBV5-6|TRBJ1-4|.
TGTGCCAGCAGCCCCAGAGTGGGGTCGGGGAAACTGTTTTTT
CASSPRVGSGKLFF
>.|TRBV14|TRBJ2-1|.
TGTGCCAGCAGCCAAGACCGGGTAAATGAGCAGTTCTTC
CASSQDRVNEQFF
>.|TRBV28|TRBJ1-5|.
TGTGCCAGCAGTATGCTAAGCAATCAGCCCCAGCATTTT
CASSMLSNQPQHF
>.|TRBV2|TRBJ1-1|.
TGTGCCAGCAGTATAGGGGTTAGCACTGAAGCTTTCTTT
CASSIGVSTEAFF
>.|TRBV19|TRBJ1-6|TRBD1
TGTGCCAGTAGTCCCAAGGACAGGGTCGATTCACCCCTCCACTTT
CASSPKDRVDSPLHF
>.|TRBV7-2|TRBJ1-2|.
TGTGCCAGCAGCTTAGACAGGGACTATGGCTACACCTTC
CASSLDRDYGYTF
>once|TRBV19|TRBJ2-5|.
TGTGCCAGTAGTAGCCAGGGGGGCGCGACAGAGACCCAGTACTTC
CASSSQGGATETQYF
>.|TRBV5-1|TRBJ1-2|.
TGCGCCAGCAGCCCCCCCGGGTCCGGGGGCTACACCTTC
CASSPPGSGGYTF
>.|TRBV28|TRBJ1-5|.
TGTGCCAGCAGTTTATCCCCAGGGTTGGGCAGTCTGGATCAGCCCCAGCATTTT
CASSLSPGLGSLDQPQHF
>.|TRBV5-1|TRBJ2-1|TRBD2
TGCGCCAGCAGCTTGGCGACTAGCGTCCTGAATGAGCAGTTCTTC
CASSLATSVLNEQFF
>.|TRBV6-2/TRBV6-3|TRBJ2-3|TRBD2
TGTGCCAGCAGTTACGGGACTAGCGGGAGCACAGATACGCAGTATTTT
CASSYGTSGSTDTQYF
>.|TRBV10-3|TRBJ2-5|.
TGTGCCATCAGTGAGAAGAGGACTATGGAAGAGACCCAGTACTTC
CAISEKRTMEETQYF
>.|TRBV27|TRBJ2-1|TRBD2
TGTGCCAGCAGTTTTAGGGGAGGGGACAATGAGCAGTTCTTC
CASSFRGGDNEQFF
>.|TRBV10-3|TRBJ1-1|.
TGTGCCATCAGTGAGGACTACAGAGGTCCTGAAGCTTTCTTT
CAISEDYRGPEAFF
>once|TRBV20-1|TRBJ2-5|.
TGCAGCGAACTAGCACGAGAGACCCAGTACTTC
CSELARETQYF
>.|TRBV30|TRBJ1-5|TRBD1
TGTGCCTGGAGTGTCGGGACAGGAGGGCAGCCCCAGCATTTT
CAWSVGTGGQPQHF
>.|TRBV7-3|TRBJ2-5|.
TGTGCCAGCAGCTTAACGGGGCAACGGTACCAAGAGACCCAGTACTTC
CASSLTGQRYQETQYF
>.|TRBV3-1/TRBV3-2|TRBJ1-3|.
TGTGCCAGCAGCCAAAACCCAGGATCTGGAAACACCATATATTTT
CASSQNPGSGNTIYF
>.|TRBV6-1|TRBJ2-2|.
TGTGCCAGCAGTGCCCTGGGGGGAGGTGGCACCGGGGAGCTGTTTTTT
CASSALGGGGTGELFF
>.|TRBV6-1|TRBJ2-7|.
TGTGCCAGCAGTGAAACAGGGTACGAGCAGTACTTC
CASSETGYEQYF
>.|TRBV5-1|TRBJ1-2|.
TGCGCCAGCAGCGAAAGTAAGCTTCTCTATGGCTACACCTTC
CASSESKLLYGYTF
>.|TRBV5-1|TRBJ2-7|TRBD2
TGCGCCAGCAGCTTGGTCGGGAGGGACTCCTACGAGCAGTACTTC
CASSLVGRDSYEQYF
>.|TRBV5-1|TRBJ2-1|.
TGCGCCAGCAGTATGAGGGACTCGGGGTTGAATGAGCAGTTCTTC
CASSMRDSGLNEQFF
>.|TRBV7-9|TRBJ2-6|.
TGTGCCAGCAGCCCGGTGGGGGCCAACGTCCTGACTTTC
CASSPVGANVLTF
>.|TRBV11-3|TRBJ2-2|TRBD1
TGTGCCAGCAGTTCATATACGACAGGGAGAGCCACCGGGGAGCTGTTTTTT
CASSSYTTGRATGELFF
>once|TRBV6-5|TRBJ1-4|.
TGTGCCAGCACCCTGGGGGCGGCTAATGAAAAACTGTTTTTT
CASTLGAANEKLFF
>.|TRBV10-3|TRBJ2-3|.
TGTGCCATCAGTGCGGGCAGGGCAACAGATACGCAGTATTTT
CAISAGRATDTQYF
>.|TRBV18|TRBJ1-4|TRBD1
TGTGCCAGCTCACCGATTTCACAGGGGACTAATGAAAAACTGTTTTTT
CASSPISQGTNEKLFF
>once|TRBV9|TRBJ1-4|.
TGTGCCAGCAGCGTAGGAGGAGGGCAGGGTTGGGAAAAACTGTTTTTT
CASSVGGGQGWEKLFF
>.|TRBV10-3|TRBJ2-7|TRBD2
TGTGCCATCAGTGAGTGGGGGACTACTGACTACGAGCAGTACTTC
CAISEWGTTDYEQYF
>.|TRBV28|TRBJ1-2|TRBD1
TGTGCCAGCAGCTCCGGACAGGCTAATTCCTATGGCTACACCTTC
CASSSGQANSYGYTF
>.|TRBV27|TRBJ2-1|TRBD2
TGTGCCAGCGGGAAGTTAGCGGGAGGATTCAATGAGCAGTTCTTC
CASGKLAGGFNEQFF
>once|TRBV21-1|TRBJ1-6|.
TGTGCCGGGGGGGAACGGGGGCGAGGGTCACCCCTCCACTTT
CAGGERGRGSPLHF
>.|TRBV28|TRBJ2-7|TRBD2
TGTGCCAGCACCCCGACGGGGGGAATATCCTACGAGCAGTACTTC
CASTPTGGISYEQYF
>.|TRBV2|TRBJ2-1|.
TGTGCCAGCAGTGAGGAGCTTGAGCAGTTCTTC
CASSEELEQFF
>.|TRBV18|TRBJ2-7|TRBD1
TGTGCCAGCTCACCACCGGGACAGGGGGTGTACGAGCAGTACTTC
CASSPPGQGVYEQYF
>.|TRBV2|TRBJ2-2|TRBD1
TGTGCCAGCAGTTCCCTCGGGACAGGGGGTTATATTGGGGAGCTGTTTTTT
CASSSLGTGGYIGELFF
>.|TRBV7-8|TRBJ2-3|TRBD2
TGTGCCAGCAGCTCATTAGCGGGAGGGCCAGGAGATACGCAGTATTTT
CASSSLAGGPGDTQYF
>few|TRBV6-6|TRBJ2-3|.
TGTGCCAGCAGTTCAAGCGGTTATAGCACAGATACGCAGTATTTT
CASSSSGYSTDTQYF
>few|TRBV5-1|TRBJ2-2|.
TGCGCCAGCACCTCCGCCCGACTCCTCAACACCGGGGAGCTGTTTTTT
CASTSARLLNTGELFF
>.|TRBV18|TRBJ1-5|.
TGTGCCAGCTCACCAAGCGCCCGATCTGAGCCCCAGCATTTT
CASSPSARSEPQHF
>.|TRBV3-1/TRBV3-2|TRBJ1-6|.
TGTGCCAGCAGCCAAGATTTGGGGGGTAGGGTCTCACCCCTCCACTTT
CASSQDLGGRVSPLHF
>.|TRBV5-5|TRBJ2-1|TRBD1
TGTGCCAGCAGCATAAGCGGTCAGGGGGCTATGGATGAGCAGTTCTTC
CASSISGQGAMDEQFF
>.|TRBV6-2/TRBV6-3|TRBJ1-4|.
TGTGCCAGCAGTTACTCGCTGGGGGGTAATGAAAAACTGTTTTTT
CASSYSLGGNEKLFF
>.|TRBV4-1|TRBJ1-3|TRBD1
TGCGCCAGCAGCCAGGGGCCGGGACAGGGGGGAAACACCATATATTTT
CASSQGPGQGGNTIYF
>.|TRBV6-1|TRBJ1-1|.
TGTGCCAGTCGACCAGGAGGGGCGAACACTGAAGCTTTCTTT
CASRPGGANTEAFF
>.|TRBV4-1|TRBJ2-2|TRBD1
TGCGCCAGCAGCCAAGCCGGGACAGTTAACACCGGGGAGCTGTTTTTT
CASSQAGTVNTGELFF